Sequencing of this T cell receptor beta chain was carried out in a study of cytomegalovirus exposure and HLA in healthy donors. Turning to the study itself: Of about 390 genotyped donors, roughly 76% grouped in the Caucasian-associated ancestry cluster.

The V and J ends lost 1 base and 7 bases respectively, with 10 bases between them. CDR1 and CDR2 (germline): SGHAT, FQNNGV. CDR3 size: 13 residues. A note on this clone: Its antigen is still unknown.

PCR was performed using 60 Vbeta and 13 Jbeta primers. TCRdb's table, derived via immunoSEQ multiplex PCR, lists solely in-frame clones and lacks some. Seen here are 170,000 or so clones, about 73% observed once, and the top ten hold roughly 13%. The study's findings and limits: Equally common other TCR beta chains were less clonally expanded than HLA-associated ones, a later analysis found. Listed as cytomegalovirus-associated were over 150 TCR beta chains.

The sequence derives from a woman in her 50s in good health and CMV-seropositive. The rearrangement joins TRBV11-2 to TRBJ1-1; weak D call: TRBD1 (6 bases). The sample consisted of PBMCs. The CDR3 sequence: CASSLGDMGEAFF. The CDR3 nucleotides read TGTGCCAGCAGCTTAGGGGACATGGGTGAAGCTTTCTTT.